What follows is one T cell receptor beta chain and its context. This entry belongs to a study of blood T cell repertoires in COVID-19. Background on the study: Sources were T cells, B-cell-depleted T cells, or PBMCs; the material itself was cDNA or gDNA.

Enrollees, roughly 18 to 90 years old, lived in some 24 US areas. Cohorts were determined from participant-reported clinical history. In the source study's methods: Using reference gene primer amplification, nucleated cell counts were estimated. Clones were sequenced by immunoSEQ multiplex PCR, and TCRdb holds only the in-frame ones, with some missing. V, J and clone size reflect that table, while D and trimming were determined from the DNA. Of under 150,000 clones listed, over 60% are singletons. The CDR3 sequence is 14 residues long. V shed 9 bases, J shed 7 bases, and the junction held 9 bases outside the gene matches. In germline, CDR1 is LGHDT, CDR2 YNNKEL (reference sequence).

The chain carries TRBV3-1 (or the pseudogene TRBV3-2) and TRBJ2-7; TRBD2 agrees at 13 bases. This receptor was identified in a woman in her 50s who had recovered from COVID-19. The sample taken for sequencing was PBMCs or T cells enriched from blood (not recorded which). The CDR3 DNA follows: TGTGCCAGAGGGACTAGCGGGACCTTCTCAGAGCAGTACTTC. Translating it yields CARGTSGTFSEQYF.